Listed here are 22 T cell receptor beta chains from one sample, sequenced in a study of cytomegalovirus exposure and HLA in healthy donors. A multiplex PCR was run with 60 Vbeta primers and 13 Jbeta primers. Generated by immunoSEQ multiplex PCR, the TCRdb table keeps only in-frame clones and is missing some. Here the sample spans some 140,000 clones, around 77% being singletons. Material for sequencing was PBMCs. The receptors here all came from a man under 40 in good health.

In this sample, this clone turned up once. The chain links TRBV28 to TRBJ1-4; tentative D call: TRBD1 (6 bases). The CDR3 runs 16 residues. V shed 5 bases and J shed 4 bases, with 17 bases lying between them. CDR1 is MDHEN, CDR2 SYDVKM, per germline. The CDR3 DNA sequence: TGTGCCAGCAGTCCGCGGGGGGGCCGAGTTAATGAAAAACTGTTTTTT. This translates into CASSPRGGRVNEKLFF.

This clone was observed a handful of times. V usage is TRBV7-9 and J usage is TRBJ2-5, with D possibly TRBD2 on 6 matching bases. V was shortened by 4 bases and J by 5 bases, with 20 bases between the two germline ends. Germline V lookup: CDR1 SEHNR, CDR2 FQNEAQ (reference sequence). The CDR3 extends over 16 amino acids. In DNA form, the CDR3 reads TGTGCCAGCAGCTCGGACCGGGGGTTACAAGGGGAGACCCAGTACTTC. It yields the protein CASSSDRGLQGETQYF.

The chain employs TRBV10-3 and TRBJ2-7, with TRBD2 identical over 10 bases. The CDR3 has 14 residues. Germline-derived CDR1 and CDR2 are ENHRY and SYGVKD. The V gene end was trimmed by 2 bases and the J gene end by 2 bases; junction bases not matched to a gene: 0. The CDR3 is CAISEGLAAYEQYF. The CDR3 DNA follows: TGTGCCATCAGTGAGGGACTAGCGGCCTACGAGCAGTACTTC.

In DNA, the CDR3 is TGTGCCAGCAGCTTTAGCGGGGTTTACAATGAGCAGTTCTTC. Translation gives CASSFSGVYNEQFF. The gene calls are TRBV7-9 and TRBJ2-1; 8 nucleotides align to TRBD2. V dropped 3 bases and J dropped 4; count of bases not matched to a gene: 2. Germline V gene data show CDR1 as SEHNR and CDR2 as FQNEAQ (reference sequence). CDR3 length: 14 amino acids.

The J gene is TRBJ1-2, the V gene TRBV30, with D possibly being TRBD1 (6 bases). The V gene lost 3 bases and the J gene lost 6 bases, with 11 bases spanning the gap. The CDR3 contains 12 residues. Germline CDR1 GTSNPN, CDR2 SVGIG (reference sequence). The CDR3 nucleotides read TGTGCCTGGAGCCTGGGGGCGAATGGCTACACCTTC. It specifies CAWSLGANGYTF.

The genes are TRBV28 and TRBJ1-5, with 7 bases aligning to TRBD1. The V gene's germline CDR1 is MDHEN and CDR2 SYDVKM. CDR3 length: 17 residues. With V trimmed by 1 base and J by 4 bases, 10 bases remained unmatched. The DNA of the CDR3 is TGTGCCAGCAGTTTATCGGGAACACAGGGGAGGAATCAGCCCCAGCATTTT. It encodes CASSLSGTQGRNQPQHF.

The rearrangement links TRBV6-5 to TRBJ1-1; the D gene is possibly TRBD1 (5 bases). Trimming took off 5 bases at V and 11 bases at J, with 18 bases between the two ends. Germline assignment: CDR1 MNHEY and CDR2 SVGAGI. The CDR3 is made up of 13 amino acids. CDR3 amino acids: CASSRPGNREAFF. The DNA for the CDR3 is TGTGCCAGCAGTCGGCCAGGGAATAGAGAGGCTTTCTTT.

This clone was seen a single time. The chain joins TRBV18 to TRBJ2-2; TRBD1 matches 7 bases. The trim removed 3 bases at V and 4 bases at J, leaving 2 bases unmatched. In germline, CDR1 is KGHSH, CDR2 LQKENI. CDR3 size: 14 residues. Here the CDR3 DNA reads TGTGCCAGCTCACCCGCAGGGGGCACCGGGGAGCTGTTTTTT. Encoded protein: CASSPAGGTGELFF.

CDR3 region: CAWSLGQSGDIQYF. The CDR3 region has the DNA TGTGCCTGGAGTTTGGGACAGTCCGGAGACATTCAGTACTTC. The chain combines TRBV30 with TRBJ2-4, with 7 bases that match TRBD1. Per the germline V gene, CDR1 is GTSNPN and CDR2 is SVGIG (reference sequence). The V segment lost 2 bases and the J segment 8 bases; nucleotides outside the gene matches: 9. The length of the CDR3 is 14 residues. The full variable domain, completed using reference TRBV30 and TRBJ2-4, is SQTIHQWPATLVQPVGSPLSLECTVEGTSNPNLYWYRQAAGRGLQLLFYSVGIGQISSEVPQNLSASRPQDRQFILSSKKLLLSDSGFYLCAWSLGQSGDIQYFGAGTRLSVL.

V is TRBV27 and J is TRBJ1-2, with 8 bases aligning to TRBD1. The CDR3 has 15 amino acids. V shed 3 bases and J 8 bases; nucleotides not matched to a gene: 11. Germline V gene lookup returns CDR1 MNHEY and CDR2 SMNVEV (reference sequence). The CDR3 loop reads CASSLDRATLGGYTF. In DNA, the CDR3 is TGTGCCAGCAGTTTGGACAGGGCGACGTTGGGGGGCTACACCTTC.

The V call is TRBV30, the J call TRBJ1-5; no clear D. This CDR3 is 12 amino acids long. CDR1 and CDR2 from the germline V gene are GTSNPN and SVGIG (reference sequence). The V gene lost 1 base and the J gene lost 6 bases, with 7 bases spanning the gap. CDR3 sequence reads: CAWSDGSQPQHF. Written as DNA, the CDR3 is TGTGCCTGGAGTGATGGTAGTCAGCCCCAGCATTTT.

This rearrangement joins TRBV14 to TRBJ2-1; 10 bases agree with TRBD2. Germline lookup yields CDR1 SGHDN and CDR2 FVKESK. The CDR3 is 15 residues long. Trimming removed 4 bases from V and 3 bases from J; junction bases left unmatched: 3. The CDR3 DNA reads as TGTGCCAGCAGCCTCTCTAGCGGGAGCTACAATGAGCAGTTCTTC. Protein product: CASSLSSGSYNEQFF.

Regarding this clone: Germline is not matched at one junction end, which may reflect a read error. V usage is TRBV7-9 and J usage is TRBJ2-7, with 9 bases identical to TRBD1. The CDR3 is made up of 15 amino acids. CDR1 is SEHNR and CDR2 is FQNEAQ in the germline V gene (reference sequence). CDR3: CSSSYRDRASYEQYF. CDR3 nucleotide sequence: TGTTCCAGCAGCTACCGGGACAGGGCCTCCTACGAGCAGTACTTC.

CDR3 in amino acids: CASSSQGRAGQYF. The CDR3, as DNA: TGTGCCAGCAGCTCCCAGGGAAGGGCTGGGCAGTACTTC. The rearrangement uses TRBV7-2 and TRBJ2-7; D might be TRBD1 (5 bases). In germline, CDR1 is SGHTA, CDR2 FQGNSA. V was trimmed by 4 bases and J by 9 bases, leaving 16 bases between them. The CDR3 length is 13 residues.

V is TRBV30 and J is TRBJ1-5, with TRBD1 matching over 9 bases. The CDR3 loop spans 16 amino acids. The V gene end was trimmed by 4 bases and the J gene end by 3 bases; junction bases not matched to a gene: 10. CDR1 GTSNPN and CDR2 SVGIG come from the germline V gene (reference sequence). The CDR3 DNA reads TGTGCCTGGAACACCAAGTGGACAGGGGACAATCAGCCCCAGCATTTT. This sequence encodes CAWNTKWTGDNQPQHF. Together with reference TRBV30 and TRBJ1-5, the CDR3 gives the full variable domain: SQTIHQWPATLVQPVGSPLSLECTVEGTSNPNLYWYRQAAGRGLQLLFYSVGIGQISSEVPQNLSASRPQDRQFILSSKKLLLSDSGFYLCAWNTKWTGDNQPQHFGDGTRLSIL.

The CDR3 here is CASSPVNRQDTEAFF. CDR3 coding DNA: TGTGCCAGCAGTCCCGTCAACAGGCAAGACACTGAAGCTTTCTTT. The chain links TRBV28 to TRBJ1-1; weak D call: TRBD1 (5 bases). The V gene's germline CDR1 is MDHEN and CDR2 SYDVKM. Trimming left V 5 bases short and J 3 bases short, with 16 bases between. The CDR3 covers 15 residues.

V is TRBV13 and J is TRBJ2-7; TRBD1 matches 7 bases. CDR3 length equals 13 residues. V was pared by 5 bases and J by 7 bases, with 8 bases of the junction left unmatched. Germline V lookup: CDR1 PRHDT, CDR2 FYEKMQ (reference sequence). The CDR3 reads CASSKGTVGEQYF. DNA of the CDR3: TGTGCCAGCAGCAAAGGGACAGTGGGAGAGCAGTACTTC.

The rearrangement joins TRBV11-2 to TRBJ2-1; 11 nucleotides match TRBD2. J lost 3 bases, V lost 8 bases, and 3 bases had no gene match. The CDR3 sequence is 14 residues long. From germline, CDR1 is SGHAT and CDR2 FQNNGV. The CDR3 region is CASLGLADYNEQFF. The CDR3 nucleotides read TGTGCCAGCCTGGGACTAGCGGACTACAATGAGCAGTTCTTC.

The V gene is TRBV19, the J gene TRBJ1-5; 7 bases align to TRBD1. CDR1 LNHDA and CDR2 SQIVND come from the germline V gene (reference sequence). J gave up 4 bases and V 4 bases, and 1 base lay outside the gene matches. This CDR3 is built from 13 residues. CDR3 bases: TGTGCCAGTAGTACGGACAGGAATCAGCCCCAGCATTTT. Protein product: CASSTDRNQPQHF.

This clone was seen a single time. The rearrangement links TRBV21-1 to TRBJ1-2; the table's TRBD1 call for D was not verified on the DNA. TRBV21-1 is noted as a pseudogene. This CDR3 is 17 amino acids long. CDR3 protein: CASSKFGSGQSIYGYTF. The CDR3 coding sequence is TGTGCCAGCAGCAAATTTGGGTCGGGACAGTCTATCTATGGCTACACCTTC.

This clone was recorded once. A read error may account for a junction end that differs from germline. CDR3 nucleotide sequence: TGTGCCAGCAGCCTAGCCCCAGACTACGAGCAGTACTTC. Its protein is CASSLAPDYEQYF. This chain connects TRBV4-1 to TRBJ2-7; D may be TRBD2 (5 bases). This CDR3 has 13 amino acids. CDR1 is MGHRA and CDR2 is YSYEKL in the germline V gene.

V gene TRBV6-5 combines with J gene TRBJ1-6; D ambiguous. The V end was cut by 6 bases, the J end by 5 bases, with 8 bases between. The CDR3 extends over 13 amino acids. Germline values: CDR1 MNHEY, CDR2 SVGAGI. CDR3 nucleotides: TGTGCCAGCAGCACAGTTAATAATTCACCCCTCCACTTT. Its protein is CASSTVNNSPLHF.